The clone carrying this T cell receptor beta chain was observed a handful of times. In the authors' workflow: Estimation of nucleated cell counts relied on the amplification of reference gene primers. The method was immunoSEQ multiplex PCR; TCRdb's version includes in-frame clones alone and lacks a portion of them. V and J calls and clone size are copied from that table; D and trimming were computed from the DNA. The sample shows some 130,000 clones, about 80% of them seen only once. CDR1 and CDR2 from the germline V gene are KGHDR and SFDVKD. The CDR3 loop spans 15 amino acids. The ends lost 4 bases at V and 4 bases at J; junction bases unmatched: 6. This record comes from a study of blood T cell repertoires in COVID-19. The wider study: Both acute and convalescent COVID-19 samples were obtained from the United States, Italy and Spain.

This sequence was found in a middle-aged man with acute COVID-19. The gene calls are TRBV24-1 and TRBJ1-3; 7 nucleotides align to TRBD1. The sequencing input was PBMCs or T cells enriched from blood (not recorded which). In DNA, the CDR3 is TGTGCCACCAGTGACCACAGGGGAGGAGGAAACACCATATATTTT. Amino acids: CATSDHRGGGNTIYF.